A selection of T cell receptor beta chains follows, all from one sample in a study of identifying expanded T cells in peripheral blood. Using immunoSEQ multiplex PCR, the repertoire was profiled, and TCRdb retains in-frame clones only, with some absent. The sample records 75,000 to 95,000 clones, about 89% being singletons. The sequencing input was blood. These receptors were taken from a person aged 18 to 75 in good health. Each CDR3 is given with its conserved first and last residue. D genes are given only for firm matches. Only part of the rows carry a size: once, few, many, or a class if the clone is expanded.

CASSLYPSGGNEQYF	.	TRBD2	TRBV5-1
CASTIDGGSSGNTIYF	.	.	TRBV5-1
CASSEEVTTYEQYF	.	.	TRBV6-1
CASSGTHTDTQYF	.	.	TRBV6-4
CASSLSTGGYYGYTF	once	TRBD1	TRBV27
CAWSGRGQRETQYF	once	.	TRBV30
CAIWGNYGYTF	once	.	TRBV10-3
CASRETGFKLFF	.	TRBD1	TRBV6-1
CASSLAGLAVYEQYF	.	TRBD2	TRBV13
CASSQAGGTDTQYF	once	.	TRBV4-1
CASSQREANTGELFF	.	TRBD2	TRBV27
CASRGQSEKLFF	.	.	TRBV6-5
CAWSVGVGGSYQETQYF	once	TRBD2	TRBV30
CASSDGGREVDTQYF	few	TRBD2	TRBV6-4
CASRRGGEQYF	.	.	TRBV28
CASHLARDEQYF	.	.	TRBV27
CASSRQSGSQYEQFF	.	TRBD2	TRBV4-3
CASSYARNVAGGAGELFF	once	TRBD2	TRBV11-2
CASSLFRAGANVLTF	.	.	TRBV27
CASRRERMSHSPLHF	.	.	TRBV6-1
CASNVNDRFNYGYTF	.	.	TRBV28
CSVDSAGVRETQYF	.	TRBD2	TRBV29-1
CASSLVTSPGGQFF	.	TRBD2	TRBV11-2
CASSWTGGGGANVLTF	.	TRBD1	TRBV5-1
CASTLSNQPQHF	.	.	TRBV7-2
CASRQDADTQYF	.	.	TRBV11-1
CATSKQSLAYEQYF	.	.	TRBV15
CASSVHSQNTEAFF	once	.	TRBV9
CASSLIRGTDTQYF	.	.	TRBV27
CASSRTGNTEAFF	.	TRBD1	TRBV6-1
CASSLGSGGPDTQYF	.	TRBD2	TRBV7-8
CAISEELALVQFF	.	.	TRBV10-3
CASSPLGGDSTDTQYF	.	TRBD2	TRBV16
CASSPGQGTDTQYF	.	TRBD1	TRBV11-3
CASSYLGLAASEQYF	.	TRBD2	TRBV11-2
CASSPLGQIGDTQYF	.	TRBD1	TRBV7-2
CASSPLVGRLSYEQYF	.	.	TRBV18
CSAPGGYTQYF	.	.	TRBV20-1
CASSLKANYEQYF	.	.	TRBV28
CASRGGLAGTDTQYF	few	TRBD2	TRBV6-5